Below, one TCR beta chain is given with its context. The antigen is unknown. The data were obtained in a study of CD8 T cells in ankylosing spondylitis. Study results and limitations: Disease-linked clones proved CD8+ and comparatively uncommon in peripheral blood. Several of the motif variants were reported before in synovial fluid and blood from reactive arthritis. Reports say disease-linked clones showed up significantly more in matched ankylosing spondylitis synovial fluid. A TCR beta motif made of about eight highly homologous variants seemed typical of ankylosing spondylitis blood.

The CDR3 covers 15 residues. Trimming cost V 6 bases and J 5 bases, with 19 bases left between them. Germline CDR1 SNHLY, CDR2 FYNNEI. From the 5' RACE reads, TCRdb called clonotypes with MiXCR, one entry per CDR3 protein. The sample shows approximately 400,000 distinct CDR3 sequences, approximately 17% of them seen only once. The receptor was derived from a male donor with ankylosing spondylitis. This sequence joins TRBV2 and TRBJ2-5; a possible D gene is TRBD2 (6 bases). Sequencing used blood, either unsorted or a sorted T cell fraction (not recorded which). The CDR3 here is CASRVAGTPRETQYF. DNA of the CDR3: TGTGCCAGCAGGGTGGCGGGGACCCCTCGGGAGACCCAGTACTTC.